The sample holds a few counts of the clone carrying this T cell receptor (beta chain). Its antigen is undetermined. The record originates from a study of blood T cells in healthy people across ages. Germline V gene data show CDR1 as SGHAT and CDR2 as FQNNGV. The CDR3 sequence is 16 residues long. General observations from the study: The recorded TCR beta diversity per million T cells decreased in a roughly linear manner with age.

For the second PCR, which ran for about 6 to 11 cycles, a sample-barcoded 5' primer and a J-beta primer mix were used. With 12 random nucleotides, a template-switch adaptor tagged each individual cDNA molecule. TCRdb called the 5' RACE reads again in MiXCR, with one record for every CDR3 protein. The sample records about 290,000 distinct CDR3 sequences, 25% to 30% being singletons. Sequencing was carried out using blood. This TCR came from a woman aged 70-85 years in good health. The chain carries TRBV11-2 and TRBJ2-5, with TRBD1 matching over 8 bases. The DNA end is more similar to TRBJ2-7, so the J call may be wrong. CDR3 residues: CASSLRDRSFSYEQYF. The CDR3 nucleotides are TGTGCCAGCAGCTTAAGGGACAGGTCGTTCTCCTACGAGCAGTACTTC.